Listed below are T cell receptor beta chains from one sample, sequenced in a study of blood T cells in healthy people across ages. TCRdb redid the calling of the 5' RACE reads with MiXCR, one entry per CDR3 protein. In the table there are 1,800,000 or so distinct CDR3 sequences, about two fifths of which are singletons. The sample comprised blood. These receptors were collected from a human donor in good health. CDR3s include the opening cysteine and the closing phenylalanine or tryptophan. A D gene is named only where the DNA matches it firmly. Clone size is stated in some rows and not others, as once, few, many or a class when expanded.

TRBJ2-1 TRBD2 TRBV20-1 - CSAEGLAYEQFF TGCAGTGCGGAGGGACTAGCATATGAGCAGTTCTTC
TRBJ1-4 - TRBV7-9 - CASSSSTGRPDEKLFF TGTGCCAGCAGCTCATCGACGGGAAGGCCGGATGAAAAACTGTTTTTT
TRBJ1-6 - TRBV10-3 - CAISQGSNSPLHF TGTGCCATCAGTCAGGGCTCCAATTCACCCCTCCACTTT
TRBJ1-5 TRBD1 TRBV5-1 - CASSPEYGTGMGSNQPQHF TGCGCCAGCAGCCCCGAGTATGGGACAGGGATGGGTAGCAATCAGCCCCAGCATTTT
TRBJ1-5 TRBD1 TRBV29-1 few CSVQGDRDQPQHF TGCAGCGTCCAGGGGGATCGGGATCAGCCCCAGCATTTT
TRBJ2-1 - TRBV21-1 - CASRGRLSSYEQFF TGTGCCAGCAGAGGGAGACTTTCCTCCTACGAGCAGTTCTTC
TRBJ1-2 TRBD1 TRBV10-3 - CAIRPGQGNYGYTF TGTGCCATCAGACCGGGACAGGGGAACTATGGCTACACCTTC
TRBJ2-6 - TRBV18 few CASSATRPKIASGANVLTF TGTGCCAGCTCCGCGACACGACCGAAAATCGCCTCTGGGGCCAACGTCCTGACTTTC
TRBJ2-5 - TRBV7-9 - CASRMPGIETQYF TGTGCCAGCAGGATGCCAGGGATAGAGACCCAGTACTTC
TRBJ1-5 - TRBV7-2 few CACSFGQPNQPQHF TGTGCCTGCAGCTTCGGACAGCCTAATCAGCCCCAGCATTTT
TRBJ1-6 - TRBV20-1 - CSAPNPRTNSPLHF TGCAGTGCTCCTAATCCCAGGACCAATTCACCCCTCCACTTT
TRBJ2-7 - TRBV5-5 few CASSFTRPGYEQYF TGTGCCAGCAGCTTTACTAGACCGGGTTACGAGCAGTACTTC
TRBJ2-7 - TRBV5-1 - CASSQTRQGREQYF TGCGCCAGCAGCCAAACACGGCAAGGGCGCGAGCAGTACTTC
TRBJ2-1 - TRBV20-1 few CSARVREGAPSHVYNEQFF TGCAGTGCTAGGGTTCGGGAGGGGGCGCCATCTCATGTCTACAATGAGCAGTTCTTC
TRBJ2-6 - TRBV7-2 few CASSPSMSSGANVLTF TGTGCCAGCAGCCCATCTATGAGCTCTGGGGCCAACGTCCTGACTTTC
TRBJ1-4 - TRBV7-2 few CASKAGPNEKLFF TGTGCCAGCAAGGCAGGCCCAAATGAAAAACTGTTTTTT
TRBJ2-3 - TRBV18 - CASSPSGRFYTDTQYF TGCGCCAGCTCACCTTCCGGCAGGTTCTACACAGATACGCAGTATTTT
TRBJ2-1 TRBD2 TRBV7-8 once CASSLDHRAGHLNEQFF TGTGCCAGCAGCTTAGATCATCGAGCGGGGCACCTCAATGAGCAGTTCTTC
TRBJ2-1 - TRBV4-3 - CASNQDSHNEQFF TGCGCCAGCAACCAAGATAGCCACAATGAGCAGTTCTTC
TRBJ2-1 - TRBV28 - CASSSGPYEQFF TGTGCCAGCAGCTCTGGGCCCTATGAGCAGTTCTTC
TRBJ2-3 TRBD2 TRBV6-4 few CASSGAGGTDTRYF TGTGCCAGCAGTGGAGCGGGGGGCACAGATACGCGGTATTTT
TRBJ1-2 TRBD1 TRBV7-9 - CASSLVGDRGPRLRGYTF TGTGCCAGCAGCTTAGTGGGGGACAGGGGGCCCCGACTGCGTGGCTACACCTTC
TRBJ1-1 TRBD1 TRBV28 few CASSSSRQGGLREAFF TGTGCCAGCAGTTCCTCCAGACAGGGGGGGCTGAGAGAGGCTTTCTTT
TRBJ2-1 TRBD2 TRBV6-2/TRBV6-3 - CASTNSGPSYNEQFF TGTGCCAGCACCAATAGCGGGCCCTCCTACAATGAGCAGTTCTTC
TRBJ2-5 - TRBV7-9 - CASSPGEGQYF TGTGCCAGCAGCCCAGGAGAGGGGCAGTACTTC
TRBJ1-5 TRBD1 TRBV20-1 - CGGTGGSNQPQHF TGCGGCGGGACAGGGGGCTCGAATCAGCCCCAGCATTTT
TRBJ2-2 - TRBV5-1 - CASKSFADNTGELFF TGCGCCAGCAAATCATTCGCAGACAACACCGGGGAGCTGTTTTTT
TRBJ2-1 TRBD2 TRBV7-7 - CASSLGGGYYEQFF TGTGCCAGCAGCTTAGGGGGAGGGTATTATGAGCAGTTCTTC
TRBJ2-7 TRBD1 TRBV27 - CASSPLSTGVEQYF TGTGCCAGCAGTCCCCTTTCGACAGGGGTCGAGCAGTACTTC
TRBJ2-7 TRBD2 TRBV29-1 - CSVREGYYVINEQYF TGCAGCGTTCGGGAGGGGTACTACGTTATCAATGAGCAGTACTTC
TRBJ1-4 - TRBV12-3/TRBV12-4 once CASRRQDTGKRFF TGTGCCAGCAGGAGACAGGATACTGGAAAACGGTTTTTT
TRBJ2-4 - TRBV5-1 few CASSKDRDTQEQYF TGCGCCAGCAGCAAGGACCGGGACACCCAGGAGCAGTACTTC
TRBJ2-3 - TRBV18 few CASSPEGVSTQYF TGTGCCAGCTCACCAGAAGGGGTCTCTACGCAGTATTTT
TRBJ2-7 TRBD1 TRBV5-1 - CASRPTGPYEQYF TGCGCCAGCAGACCGACAGGGCCCTACGAGCAGTACTTC
TRBJ1-6 - TRBV7-6 few CASSSTVGSPLHF TGTGCTAGCAGTAGCACTGTTGGTTCACCCCTCCACTTT
TRBJ2-1 TRBD2 TRBV20-1 - CSARTSLGLAGMYEQFF TGCAGTGCTAGAACTTCCTTGGGACTAGCGGGAATGTATGAGCAGTTCTTC
TRBJ2-1 TRBD2 TRBV29-1 few CSGTSHSYNEQFF TGCAGCGGGACTAGCCACTCCTACAATGAGCAGTTCTTC
TRBJ1-4 - TRBV9 - CASSVGGTRTATNEKLFF TGTGCCAGCAGCGTAGGAGGGACCCGAACCGCAACTAATGAAAAACTGTTTTTT
TRBJ2-7 TRBD1 TRBV6-2/TRBV6-3 - CASSKQGAGEQYF TGTGCCAGCAGTAAACAGGGGGCAGGGGAGCAGTACTTC
TRBJ2-7 TRBD2 TRBV20-1 few CSATSGLYEQYF TGCAGTGCTACTAGCGGGTTATACGAGCAGTACTTC
TRBJ1-1 TRBD1 TRBV5-1 many CASSLGTGSLNTEAFF TGCGCCAGCAGCTTGGGGACAGGCTCCTTGAACACTGAAGCTTTCTTT
TRBJ1-5 TRBD1 TRBV28 - CASTSWDRVSQPQHF TGTGCCAGCACTAGTTGGGACAGGGTTAGTCAGCCCCAGCATTTT
TRBJ1-3 - TRBV12-3/TRBV12-4 - CASSLDLGSSGNTIYF TGTGCCAGCAGTTTAGATCTGGGGAGCTCTGGAAACACCATATATTTT
TRBJ1-2 - TRBV29-1 few CSVDKLGANYGYTF TGCAGCGTTGACAAATTAGGTGCTAACTATGGCTACACCTTC
TRBJ2-3 - TRBV20-1 once CSAIPTGRSTDTQYF TGCAGTGCCATACCAACAGGGAGGAGCACAGATACGCAGTATTTT
TRBJ2-1 - TRBV12-3/TRBV12-4 - CASSSGPNPYNEQFF TGTGCCAGCAGTTCGGGCCCAAACCCTTACAATGAGCAGTTCTTC
TRBJ2-3 - TRBV15 - CATSRYFSLVETTDTQYF TGTGCCACCAGCAGATACTTCTCATTAGTGGAGACCACAGATACGCAGTATTTT
TRBJ2-5 - TRBV14 - CASSQSGVETQYF TGTGCCAGCAGCCAATCAGGGGTGGAGACCCAGTACTTC
TRBJ2-1 TRBD1 TRBV28 few CASNRQGVNEQFF TGTGCCAGCAATAGACAGGGGGTAAATGAGCAGTTCTTC
TRBJ1-3 - TRBV4-2 - CASSQDLGGSGNTIYF TGTGCCAGCAGCCAAGATTTAGGGGGATCTGGAAACACCATATATTTT
TRBJ2-5 - TRBV6-1 few CASSELGGQETQYF TGTGCCAGCAGTGAACTGGGTGGCCAAGAGACCCAGTACTTC